This T cell receptor beta chain was sequenced during a study of T cell responses to AZD1222 COVID-19 vaccine. Germline-derived CDR1 and CDR2 are MNHEY and SVGAGI. V lost 7 bases to trimming and J lost 4 bases, with 10 bases between them. The CDR3 covers 12 residues. Details on this clone: The antigen remains undetermined.

Sequencing used immunoSEQ multiplex PCR; TCRdb keeps in-frame clones, though not all of them. The sample contains about 120,000 clones, over 85% of which appear only once. General study points: CD4 TCRs associated with vaccination spanned spike, dominating at 160-218 and 743-854.

This sequence originates from an adult who received the AZD1222 COVID-19 vaccine. Specimen: peripheral blood, collected 28 days after the second AZD1222 dose. V usage is TRBV6-5 and J usage is TRBJ1-2; D remains ambiguous. CDR3 bases: TGTGCCAGCATGGGCAGCCCCTATGGCTACACCTTC. Translation gives CASMGSPYGYTF.